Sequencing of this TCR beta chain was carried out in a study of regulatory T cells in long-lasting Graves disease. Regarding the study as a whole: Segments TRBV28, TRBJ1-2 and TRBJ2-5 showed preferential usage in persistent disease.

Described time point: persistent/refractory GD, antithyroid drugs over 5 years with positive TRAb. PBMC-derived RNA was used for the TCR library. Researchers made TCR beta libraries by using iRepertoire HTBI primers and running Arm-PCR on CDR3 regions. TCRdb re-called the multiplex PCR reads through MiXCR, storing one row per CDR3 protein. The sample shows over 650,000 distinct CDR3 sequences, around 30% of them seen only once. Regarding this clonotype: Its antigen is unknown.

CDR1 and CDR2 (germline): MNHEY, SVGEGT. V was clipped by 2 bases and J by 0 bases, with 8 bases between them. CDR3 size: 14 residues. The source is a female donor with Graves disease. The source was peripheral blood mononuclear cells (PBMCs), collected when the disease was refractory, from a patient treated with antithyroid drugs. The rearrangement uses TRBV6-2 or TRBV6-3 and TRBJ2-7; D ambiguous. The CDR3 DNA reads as TGTGCCAGCAGTTACGGGCAGATCTCCTACGAGCAGTACTTC. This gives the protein CASSYGQISYEQYF.